This is a list of T cell receptor beta chains from one sample in a study of T cells after yellow fever vaccination. TCRdb passed the 5' RACE reads through MiXCR, listing each CDR3 protein once. The table has 250,000 to 400,000 distinct CDR3 sequences, about 4% seen once. This sample comprised PBMCs, obtained 5 days after the yellow fever booster vaccination. These TCRs come from a man aged 18 to 35 who received the YFV17D yellow fever vaccine. The CDR3 runs from the conserved cysteine through the conserved F or W. Each record gives: J gene, CDR3 length, V gene, CDR3 protein.

j_call: TRBJ2-1
cdr3_length: 14
v_call: TRBV12-3/TRBV12-4
cdr3_aa: CASSSLSGVGWQFF

j_call: TRBJ2-7
cdr3_length: 14
v_call: TRBV29-1
cdr3_aa: CSVEEDGFSYEQYF

j_call: TRBJ1-3
cdr3_length: 19
v_call: TRBV11-2
cdr3_aa: CASSPYFGVRGQAGNTIYF

j_call: TRBJ1-5
cdr3_length: 11
v_call: TRBV6-6
cdr3_aa: CASIQNQPQHF

j_call: TRBJ2-2
cdr3_length: 15
v_call: TRBV7-9
cdr3_aa: CASSPLAGAAGELFF

j_call: TRBJ2-1
cdr3_length: 16
v_call: TRBV2
cdr3_aa: CASSEGLPRSYNEQFF

j_call: TRBJ2-1
cdr3_length: 14
v_call: TRBV12-3/TRBV12-4
cdr3_aa: CASSFMGLRNEQFF

j_call: TRBJ2-5
cdr3_length: 20
v_call: TRBV3-1
cdr3_aa: CASSQEARHRGALDPEIQYF

j_call: TRBJ2-2
cdr3_length: 15
v_call: TRBV6-6
cdr3_aa: CASRGGPVNTGELFF

j_call: TRBJ2-7
cdr3_length: 12
v_call: TRBV4-1
cdr3_aa: CASSASGYEQYF

j_call: TRBJ2-2
cdr3_length: 15
v_call: TRBV12-3/TRBV12-4
cdr3_aa: CASSRTGGSGGELFF

j_call: TRBJ2-7
cdr3_length: 13
v_call: TRBV11-2
cdr3_aa: CASSPRLGGEQYF

j_call: TRBJ1-1
cdr3_length: 17
v_call: TRBV7-2
cdr3_aa: CASSLPTTGTMNTEAFF

j_call: TRBJ1-1
cdr3_length: 15
v_call: TRBV6-2/TRBV6-3
cdr3_aa: CASSRRAVMNTEAFF

j_call: TRBJ1-1
cdr3_length: 13
v_call: TRBV28
cdr3_aa: CASSKTVAPEAFF

j_call: TRBJ1-1
cdr3_length: 12
v_call: TRBV11-2
cdr3_aa: CASSFATSEAFF

j_call: TRBJ1-1
cdr3_length: 15
v_call: TRBV7-8
cdr3_aa: CASSLMGHPGTEAFF

j_call: TRBJ2-1
cdr3_length: 15
v_call: TRBV5-6
cdr3_aa: CASRFRQPRYNEQFF

j_call: TRBJ1-6
cdr3_length: 16
v_call: TRBV19
cdr3_aa: CASSRGMDSYNSPLHF

j_call: TRBJ2-6
cdr3_length: 14
v_call: TRBV5-1
cdr3_aa: CASHQRSGANVLTF

j_call: TRBJ1-5
cdr3_length: 14
v_call: TRBV2
cdr3_aa: CASSELAGNQPQHF

j_call: TRBJ2-1
cdr3_length: 11
v_call: TRBV7-2
cdr3_aa: CASGDYSEQFF

j_call: TRBJ2-1
cdr3_length: 15
v_call: TRBV7-2
cdr3_aa: CASSRAGTENNEQFF